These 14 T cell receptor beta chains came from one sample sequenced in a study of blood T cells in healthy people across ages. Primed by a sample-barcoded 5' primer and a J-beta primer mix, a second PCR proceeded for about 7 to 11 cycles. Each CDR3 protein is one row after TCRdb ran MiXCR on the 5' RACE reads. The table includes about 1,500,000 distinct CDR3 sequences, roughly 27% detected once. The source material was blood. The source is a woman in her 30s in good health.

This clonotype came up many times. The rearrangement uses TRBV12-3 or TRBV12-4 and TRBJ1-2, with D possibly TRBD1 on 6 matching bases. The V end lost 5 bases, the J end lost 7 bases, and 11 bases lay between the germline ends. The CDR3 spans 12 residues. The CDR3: CASSPRGGGYTF. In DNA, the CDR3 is TGTGCCAGCAGTCCGAGGGGGGGTGGCTACACCTTC.

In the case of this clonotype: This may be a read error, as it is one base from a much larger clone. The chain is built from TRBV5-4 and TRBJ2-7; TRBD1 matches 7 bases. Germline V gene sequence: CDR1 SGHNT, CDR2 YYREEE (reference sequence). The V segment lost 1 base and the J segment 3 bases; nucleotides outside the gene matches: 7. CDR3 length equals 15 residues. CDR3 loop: CASSLPGRGSYEQYF. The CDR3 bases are TGTGCCAGCAGCTTGCCGGGCAGGGGGAGCTACGAGCAGTACTTC.

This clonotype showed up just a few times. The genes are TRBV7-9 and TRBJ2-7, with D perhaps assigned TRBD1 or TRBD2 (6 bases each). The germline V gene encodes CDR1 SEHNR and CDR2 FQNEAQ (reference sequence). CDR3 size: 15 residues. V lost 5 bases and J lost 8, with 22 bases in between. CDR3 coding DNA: TGTGCCAGCAGCGGGCTGGGGGGCGGCACACTCCAGCAGTACTTC. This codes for CASSGLGGGTLQQYF.

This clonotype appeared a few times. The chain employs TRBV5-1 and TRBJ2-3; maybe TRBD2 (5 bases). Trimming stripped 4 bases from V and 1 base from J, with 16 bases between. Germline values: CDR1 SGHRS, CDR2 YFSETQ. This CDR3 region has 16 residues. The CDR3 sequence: CASSPRVRVGTDTQYF. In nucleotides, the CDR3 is TGCGCCAGCAGCCCGCGTGTGAGGGTGGGCACAGATACGCAGTATTTT.

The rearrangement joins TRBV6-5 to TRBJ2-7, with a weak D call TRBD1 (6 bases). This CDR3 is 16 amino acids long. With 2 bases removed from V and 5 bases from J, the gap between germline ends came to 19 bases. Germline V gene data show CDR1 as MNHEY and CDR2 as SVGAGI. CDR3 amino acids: CASSYGVGRGGNEQYF. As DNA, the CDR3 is TGTGCCAGCAGTTACGGCGTAGGCAGGGGTGGCAACGAGCAGTACTTC.

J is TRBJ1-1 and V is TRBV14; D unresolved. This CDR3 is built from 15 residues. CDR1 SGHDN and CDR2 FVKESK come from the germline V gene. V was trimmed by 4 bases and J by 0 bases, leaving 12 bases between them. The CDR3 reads CASSPRTVLNTEAFF. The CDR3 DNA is TGTGCCAGCAGCCCGCGGACGGTATTGAACACTGAAGCTTTCTTT.

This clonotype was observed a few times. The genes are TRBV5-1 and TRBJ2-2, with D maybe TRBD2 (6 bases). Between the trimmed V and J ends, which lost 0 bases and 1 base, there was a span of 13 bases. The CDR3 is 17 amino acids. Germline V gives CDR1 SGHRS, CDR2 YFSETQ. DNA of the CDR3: TGCGCCAGCAGCTTGGGGCCCGGGACTGGGAACACCGGGGAGCTGTTTTTT. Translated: CASSLGPGTGNTGELFF.

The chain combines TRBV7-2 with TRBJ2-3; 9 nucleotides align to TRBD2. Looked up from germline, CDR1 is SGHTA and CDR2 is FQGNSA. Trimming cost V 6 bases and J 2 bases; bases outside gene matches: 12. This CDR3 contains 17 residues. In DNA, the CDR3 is TGTGCCAGCAGTTACCGTAGCGGGGGTTTGATCACAGATACGCAGTATTTT. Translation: CASSYRSGGLITDTQYF.

The CDR3 DNA sequence: TGCGCCAGCAGTGAGCGGGCTAGCGGGAGGGCCTCGCAGTATTTT. Translating it yields CASSERASGRASQYF. The rearrangement joins TRBV10-2 to TRBJ2-3, with 12 bases aligning to TRBD2. The CDR3 sequence is 15 residues long. Germline V gene lookup returns CDR1 WSHSY and CDR2 SAAADI. With V trimmed by 2 bases and J by 10 bases, 7 bases remained unmatched.

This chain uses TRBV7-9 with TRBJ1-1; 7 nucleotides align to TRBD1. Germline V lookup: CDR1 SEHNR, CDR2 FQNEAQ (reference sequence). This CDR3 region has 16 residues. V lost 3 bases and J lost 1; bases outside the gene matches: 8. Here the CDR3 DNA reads TGTGCCAGCAGCTTCGGAACCAGGGGGGGGAACACTGAAGCTTTCTTT. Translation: CASSFGTRGGNTEAFF.

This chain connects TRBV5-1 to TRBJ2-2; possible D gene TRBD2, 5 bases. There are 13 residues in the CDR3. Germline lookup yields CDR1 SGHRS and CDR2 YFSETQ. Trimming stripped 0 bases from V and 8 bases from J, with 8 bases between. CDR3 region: CASSLGQRGELFF. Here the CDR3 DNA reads TGCGCCAGCAGCTTGGGTCAGCGGGGGGAGCTGTTTTTT.

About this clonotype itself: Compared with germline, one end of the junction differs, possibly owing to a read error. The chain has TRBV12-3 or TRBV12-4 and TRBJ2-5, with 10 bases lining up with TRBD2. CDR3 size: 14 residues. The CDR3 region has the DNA TGTACCAGCAGCGGGGGGGCCCTACAAGAGACCCAGTACTTC. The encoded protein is CTSSGGALQETQYF.

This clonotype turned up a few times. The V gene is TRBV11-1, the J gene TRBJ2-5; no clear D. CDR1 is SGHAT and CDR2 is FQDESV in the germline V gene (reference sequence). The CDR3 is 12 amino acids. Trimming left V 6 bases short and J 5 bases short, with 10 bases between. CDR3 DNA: TGTGCCAGCAGTTCGAACCGGGAGACCCAGTACTTC. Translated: CASSSNRETQYF.

The CDR3, as DNA: TGTGCCGGTTCGAAAGTGGGCAATCAGCCCCAGCATTTT. Translated, it gives CAGSKVGNQPQHF. The chain uses TRBV28 and TRBJ1-5; D remains ambiguous. The germline gives CDR1 MDHEN, CDR2 SYDVKM. This CDR3 is 13 amino acids long. V was clipped by 11 bases and J by 2 bases, with 13 bases between them.